This TCR beta chain was recovered during a study of blood T cell repertoires in COVID-19. Study-level information: The analysed material was cDNA or gDNA that came from T cells, B-cell-depleted T cells, or PBMCs.

The assay was immunoSEQ multiplex PCR, and TCRdb's table has in-frame clones only and misses some. The table shows approximately 97,000 clones, with 87% occurring only once. Germline CDR1 is SGHRS and CDR2 is YFSETQ. This CDR3 has 13 amino acids. The V and J ends lost 5 bases and 7 bases, in that order; junction bases with no gene match: 5. The sequence derives from a man aged 45 to 65 with active COVID-19. The sequenced sample consisted of peripheral blood. V usage is TRBV5-1 and J usage is TRBJ2-7; 11 nucleotides match TRBD1. CDR3: CASRGQGGREQYF. The DNA of the CDR3 is TGCGCCAGCAGGGGACAGGGGGGAAGGGAGCAGTACTTC.